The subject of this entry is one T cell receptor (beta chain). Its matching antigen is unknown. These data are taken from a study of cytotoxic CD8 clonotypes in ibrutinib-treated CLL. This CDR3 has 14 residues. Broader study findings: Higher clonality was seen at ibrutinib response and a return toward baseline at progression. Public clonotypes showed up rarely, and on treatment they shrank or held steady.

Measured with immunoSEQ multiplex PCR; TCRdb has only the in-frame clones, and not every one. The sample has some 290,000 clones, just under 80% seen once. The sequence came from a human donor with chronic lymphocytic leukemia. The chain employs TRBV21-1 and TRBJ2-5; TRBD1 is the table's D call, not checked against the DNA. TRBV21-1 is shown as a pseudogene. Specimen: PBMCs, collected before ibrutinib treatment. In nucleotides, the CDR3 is TGTGCCAGCAGCAAAGGACAAGGACAAGAGACCCAGTACTTC. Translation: CASSKGQGQETQYF.